The rows below give T cell receptor beta chains drawn from one sample of a study of blood T cell repertoires in COVID-19. Profiling relied on immunoSEQ multiplex PCR, and the TCRdb table lists in-frame clones only, not all of them. The sample shows about 110,000 clones, about 85% of them seen only once. The sequencing input was peripheral blood. Every receptor here comes from a man aged 40-50 years with acute or convalescent COVID-19. The CDR3 runs from the conserved cysteine through the conserved F or W. A D gene is named only where the DNA matches it firmly. Clone sizes are given selectively: once, few, many, or a class where the clone is expanded.

j_call: TRBJ2-7; d_call: -; v_call: TRBV6-5; clone_size: -; cdr3_nt: TGTGCCAGCAGTTCGAACCAGGTCCCTTACGAGCAGTACTTC; cdr3_aa: CASSSNQVPYEQYF
j_call: TRBJ1-6; d_call: TRBD1; v_call: TRBV5-4; clone_size: once; cdr3_nt: TGTGCCAGCAGCCCGGGACAGTTCAATTCACCCCTCCACTTT; cdr3_aa: CASSPGQFNSPLHF
j_call: TRBJ1-2; d_call: -; v_call: TRBV5-6; clone_size: -; cdr3_nt: TGTGCCAGCAGCTTGAGAGAACTCTATGGCTACACCTTC; cdr3_aa: CASSLRELYGYTF
j_call: TRBJ2-3; d_call: -; v_call: TRBV7-2; clone_size: once; cdr3_nt: TGTGCCAGCAGCTTAAGGGGCCGCACAGATACGCAGTATTTT; cdr3_aa: CASSLRGRTDTQYF
j_call: TRBJ2-1; d_call: -; v_call: TRBV18; clone_size: -; cdr3_nt: TGTGCCAGCTCACCATTCCGTACTATTTATGAGCAGTTCTTC; cdr3_aa: CASSPFRTIYEQFF
j_call: TRBJ2-1; d_call: -; v_call: TRBV29-1; clone_size: -; cdr3_nt: TGCAGCGTTGAATCTTCCTACAATGAGCAGTTCTTC; cdr3_aa: CSVESSYNEQFF
j_call: TRBJ1-2; d_call: -; v_call: TRBV28; clone_size: -; cdr3_nt: TGTGCCAGCAGTTTATTGGTTGCGGGGCCTTCCTATGGCTACACCTTC; cdr3_aa: CASSLLVAGPSYGYTF
j_call: TRBJ1-6; d_call: -; v_call: TRBV11-2; clone_size: -; cdr3_nt: TGTGCCAGCAGCTTATATCCCTACTACGGGGATTCACCCCTCCACTTT; cdr3_aa: CASSLYPYYGDSPLHF
j_call: TRBJ2-3; d_call: -; v_call: TRBV10-3; clone_size: -; cdr3_nt: TGTGCCATCCTAGGGGCGGGGAGTACCACAGATACGCAGTATTTT; cdr3_aa: CAILGAGSTTDTQYF
j_call: TRBJ2-7; d_call: -; v_call: TRBV11-1; clone_size: -; cdr3_nt: TGTGCCAGCAGCTTACTAGACCACGAGCAGTACTTC; cdr3_aa: CASSLLDHEQYF
j_call: TRBJ2-1; d_call: TRBD2; v_call: TRBV7-9; clone_size: -; cdr3_nt: TGTGCCAGCAGCGATACTAGCGGACCCTACAATGAGCAGTTCTTC; cdr3_aa: CASSDTSGPYNEQFF
j_call: TRBJ1-2; d_call: -; v_call: TRBV7-2; clone_size: -; cdr3_nt: TGTGCCAGCAGTTCTCTATGGAGGGGTAACTATGGCTACACCTTC; cdr3_aa: CASSSLWRGNYGYTF
j_call: TRBJ2-7; d_call: -; v_call: TRBV10-3; clone_size: -; cdr3_nt: TGTGCCATCAGTGAGGGACAGCGGAACGAGCAGTACTTC; cdr3_aa: CAISEGQRNEQYF
j_call: TRBJ2-1; d_call: TRBD2; v_call: TRBV6-4; clone_size: few; cdr3_nt: TGTGCCAGCAGTGACGTAGCGGGAGCTTACAATGAGCAGTTCTTC; cdr3_aa: CASSDVAGAYNEQFF
j_call: TRBJ2-1; d_call: TRBD2; v_call: TRBV11-2; clone_size: -; cdr3_nt: TGTGCCAGCAGCCCTGTGGCTAGCGGGTTATTCAACAATGAGCAGTTCTTC; cdr3_aa: CASSPVASGLFNNEQFF
j_call: TRBJ1-3; d_call: TRBD1; v_call: TRBV10-3; clone_size: -; cdr3_nt: TGTGCCATCAGCGAGAGGGGACAGGGGTACTCTGGAAACACCATATATTTT; cdr3_aa: CAISERGQGYSGNTIYF
j_call: TRBJ1-1; d_call: TRBD1; v_call: TRBV18; clone_size: -; cdr3_nt: TGTGCCAGCTCACCCCAACAGGGGTTCGATACTGAAGCTTTCTTT; cdr3_aa: CASSPQQGFDTEAFF
j_call: TRBJ1-2; d_call: TRBD1; v_call: TRBV7-9; clone_size: -; cdr3_nt: TGTGCCAGCAGCTCAAGACAGGGGGCCTGGTATGGCTACACCTTC; cdr3_aa: CASSSRQGAWYGYTF
j_call: TRBJ2-1; d_call: -; v_call: TRBV6-5; clone_size: -; cdr3_nt: TGTGCCAGCAGTTACATGGACACCTACAATGAGCAGTTCTTC; cdr3_aa: CASSYMDTYNEQFF
j_call: TRBJ2-1; d_call: TRBD1; v_call: TRBV5-8; clone_size: -; cdr3_nt: TGTGCCAGCCCCTGGGGCCGGGACAGGGCCTACAATGAGCAGTTCTTC; cdr3_aa: CASPWGRDRAYNEQFF